This T cell receptor beta chain was captured by sequencing in a study of T cells in Graves' hyperthyroidism and ophthalmopathy. This clonotype was observed many times. The TCR beta CDR3 regions underwent amplification using RNA transcripts as the source. HTBI primers were employed in a first-round RT-PCR of the TCR CDR3. TCRdb re-called the multiplex PCR reads through MiXCR, storing one row per CDR3 protein. The table includes under 400,000 distinct CDR3 sequences, roughly 15% detected once. Looked up from germline, CDR1 is DFQATT and CDR2 is SNEGSKA (reference sequence). J gave up 0 bases and V 0 bases, and 11 bases lay outside the gene matches. This CDR3 region has 19 residues.

This TCR was recovered from an older woman with Graves' ophthalmopathy. The chain joins TRBV20-1 to TRBJ2-3; 11 bases match TRBD2. Sequencing input: blood. In DNA, the CDR3 is TGCAGTGCTAGAGATCCTACGGTAGCGGGAGGGCCCAGCACAGATACGCAGTATTTT. This encodes CSARDPTVAGGPSTDTQYF.